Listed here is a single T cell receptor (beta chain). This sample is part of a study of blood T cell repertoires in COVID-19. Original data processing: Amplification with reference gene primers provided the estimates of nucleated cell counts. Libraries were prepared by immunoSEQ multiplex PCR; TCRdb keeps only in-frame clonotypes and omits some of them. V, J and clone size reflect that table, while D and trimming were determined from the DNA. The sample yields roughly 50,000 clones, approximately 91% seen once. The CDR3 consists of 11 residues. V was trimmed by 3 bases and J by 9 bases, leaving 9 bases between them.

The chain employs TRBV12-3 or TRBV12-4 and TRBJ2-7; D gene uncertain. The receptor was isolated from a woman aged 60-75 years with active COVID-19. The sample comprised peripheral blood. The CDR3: CASSLGHGQYF. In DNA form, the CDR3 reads TGTGCCAGCAGTTTGGGCCACGGGCAGTACTTC.